A single sample is the source of the 4 T cell receptor beta chains below, sequenced in a study of vaccination effects on CD4 cells after COVID-19. Before sequencing, viral peptide pools were used by the ViraFEST assay to expand antigen-specific CD4+ T cells. It was after roughly 11 days of culture that CD4+ T cells were isolated. Every participant took two doses of the BNT162b2 or mRNA-1273 vaccine. Their antigen targets remain unknown. The protocol was immunoSEQ multiplex PCR, while the TCRdb copy is restricted to in-frame clones and leaves out a portion. The data contain over 80,000 clones, over 75% of them singletons. The specimen was CD4+ T cells from PBMCs cultured with HCoV-OC43 spike peptides, collected after COVID-19 vaccination. The subset: HCoV-OC43 spike overlapping peptide pool stimulation. Receptor source: a human donor who received a COVID-19 vaccine.

This clone was picked up a small number of times. This chain joins TRBV30 and TRBJ1-2, with D perhaps matching TRBD1 (6 bases). V was cut by 3 bases and J by 7 bases, with 15 bases left in between. Germline assignment: CDR1 GTSNPN and CDR2 SVGIG (reference sequence). The CDR3 has 13 residues. This CDR3 is CAWSSTGLRGYTF. The CDR3 DNA is TGTGCCTGGAGCTCCACAGGGCTACGTGGCTACACCTTC.

The V call is TRBV24-1, the J call TRBJ2-5; the D call may be TRBD1 or TRBD2 (5 bases each). The CDR3 totals 16 residues. Germline CDR1 KGHDR, CDR2 SFDVKD. The V end was cut by 7 bases, the J end by 2 bases, with 19 bases between. DNA of the CDR3: TGTGCCACCAGCGGCCCTATCCCGGGACGGCAAGAGACCCAGTACTTC. Translating gives CATSGPIPGRQETQYF.

The V call is TRBV14, the J call TRBJ2-1; D possibly matches TRBD1 or TRBD2 (5 bases each). V was shortened by 1 base and J by 2 bases, with 12 bases between the two germline ends. The germline V gene encodes CDR1 SGHDN and CDR2 FVKESK. The CDR3 sequence is 16 residues long. CDR3 sequence: CASSQGGVSTYNEQFF. The CDR3 DNA follows: TGTGCCAGCAGCCAAGGAGGGGTTAGCACCTACAATGAGCAGTTCTTC.

This chain links TRBV18 with TRBJ1-3; 9 bases align to TRBD1. Germline CDR1 reads KGHSH; CDR2 reads LQKENI. V lost 5 bases, J lost 4 bases, and 6 bases stayed unmatched. The CDR3 covers 15 residues. The CDR3 loop is CASSISDRGGNTIYF. CDR3 sequence (DNA): TGTGCCAGCTCAATATCGGACAGGGGAGGAAACACCATATATTTT.